This is a list of T cell receptor beta chains from one sample in a study of CD8+CD57+ T cells in acquired aplastic anemia. Each CDR3 protein gets one entry after TCRdb re-called the reads with MiXCR. This repertoire shows some 410,000 distinct CDR3 sequences, under 80% found once; its top ten account for more than 3.5%. The material sequenced was sorted CD4+, CD8+, or CD8+CD57+ T cells (not recorded which) from PBMCs. The receptor set was obtained from a human donor in good health, serving as a control. Each CDR3 is given with its conserved first and last residue. D genes are given only for firm matches. Size is stated for part of the rows, as once, few or many counts, or as a class when the clone is expanded.

TGCGCCAGCAGCTTGCGACAGGGGGCGGTTGAAAAACTGTTTTTT | CASSLRQGAVEKLFF | 15 | TRBD1 | TRBJ1-4 | TRBV5-1 | .
TGTGCCAGCACCCCAGATAGCGGGGGGGCCCTGGAGACCCAGTACTTC | CASTPDSGGALETQYF | 16 | TRBD2 | TRBJ2-5 | TRBV12-3/TRBV12-4 | .
TGTGCCAGCAGCAACTACGGGGGGGACTATGGCTACACCTTC | CASSNYGGDYGYTF | 14 | . | TRBJ1-2 | TRBV6-5 | once
TGTGCCATCAGTGAGAGAACGAGCAATCAGCCCCAGCATTTT | CAISERTSNQPQHF | 14 | . | TRBJ1-5 | TRBV10-3 | .
TGTGCCAGCAGCTTAAGGGGGGGCAAGCAGGCGATCCACTACTTC | CASSLRGGKQAIHYF | 15 | . | TRBJ2-5 | TRBV7-9 | once
TGTGCCAGCAGCGGACGCTCGGGGGGGAGTGCAGATACGCAGTATTTT | CASSGRSGGSADTQYF | 16 | TRBD2 | TRBJ2-3 | TRBV5-5 | .
TGTGCCAGCAGCCCAAGCGACTCTGGAAACACCATATATTTT | CASSPSDSGNTIYF | 14 | . | TRBJ1-3 | TRBV7-9 | .
TGTGCCAGTAGTTCAGCGGGGGGCGACAATGAGCAGTTCTTC | CASSSAGGDNEQFF | 14 | TRBD2 | TRBJ2-1 | TRBV19 | .
TGTGCCAGCAGTGTGGGCAGGGGGCAGTACGAGCAGTACTTC | CASSVGRGQYEQYF | 14 | TRBD1 | TRBJ2-7 | TRBV2 | few
TGTGCCAGCAGTACTACAGGGTTTGGAGGGAACACTGAAGCTCTCTTT | CASSTTGFGGNTEALF | 16 | . | TRBJ1-1 | TRBV2 | .
TGTGCCAGCAGCTTCAGACAGGCTCAACTGTTCGAGTACTTC | CASSFRQAQLFEYF | 14 | . | TRBJ2-5 | TRBV7-2 | .
TGTGCCAGCACGCACAGAAAAAACGCCTACAATGAGCAGTTCTTC | CASTHRKNAYNEQFF | 15 | . | TRBJ2-1 | TRBV11-2 | .
TGTGCCAGCAGCGCATCCTCCGGGCAGCGCACAGGCTACCAGTATTTT | CASSASSGQRTGYQYF | 16 | . | TRBJ2-3 | TRBV7-2 | .
TGTGCCAGCAGTATAGCGGGGGGTAGCACAGATACGCAGTATTTT | CASSIAGGSTDTQYF | 15 | TRBD2 | TRBJ2-3 | TRBV2 | many
TGTGCCAGTAGCTCCGGACAGACTAACTATGGCTACACCTTC | CASSSGQTNYGYTF | 14 | . | TRBJ1-2 | TRBV19 | .
TGTGCCAGCAGCTTATTGACAGAACCTAATGAAAAACTGTTTTTT | CASSLLTEPNEKLFF | 15 | . | TRBJ1-4 | TRBV7-6 | .
TGTGCCAGCAGCTTATCGGGGGGAAGGCACGGGAATGAGCAGTTCTTC | CASSLSGGRHGNEQFF | 16 | TRBD2 | TRBJ2-1 | TRBV7-2 | .
TGTGCCAGCAGCTTAGCGTTGGGGGCCGGGGCCTACGAGCAGTACTTC | CASSLALGAGAYEQYF | 16 | . | TRBJ2-7 | TRBV5-8 | .
TGCAGTGCTAGAGGACAGTTGGCCGGGGAGCTGTTTTTT | CSARGQLAGELFF | 13 | . | TRBJ2-2 | TRBV20-1 | .
TGTGCCAGTAGTATAGATACAGGGTATGGCTACACCTTC | CASSIDTGYGYTF | 13 | . | TRBJ1-2 | TRBV19 | .
TGCGCCGGCAGCTCTACAGATACGCAGTATTTT | CAGSSTDTQYF | 11 | . | TRBJ2-3 | TRBV5-1 | .
TGTGCCAGTAGTGTCGAGGGCAATCAGCCCCAGCGTTTT | CASSVEGNQPQRF | 13 | . | TRBJ1-5 | TRBV19 | few
TGTGCCACCAGTGGGTCGGGAGGGACAAACACCGGGGAGCTGTTTTTT | CATSGSGGTNTGELFF | 16 | TRBD2 | TRBJ2-2 | TRBV15 | .
TGTGCCAGCAGCTTAGTTGGCAGGATAAAGCCCGGGGTGCTGTTTTTT | CASSLVGRIKPGVLFF | 16 | . | TRBJ2-2 | TRBV7-2 | .
TGTGCCAGCATCCTCCATCAGGGGGGGAACACTGAAGCTTTCTTT | CASILHQGGNTEAFF | 15 | TRBD1 | TRBJ1-1 | TRBV12-3/TRBV12-4 | .
TGTGCCATCAGTTCCGGGGAGAACGAGCAGTTCTTC | CAISSGENEQFF | 12 | . | TRBJ2-1 | TRBV10-3 | many
TGTGCCAGCAGCCCAGGTTCGGACTGGCGAGAAGGGCTGTTTTTT | CASSPGSDWREGLFF | 15 | . | TRBJ1-4 | TRBV7-3 | .
TGTGCCAGCAGCTTCCCGAACCAAGAGACCCAGTACTTC | CASSFPNQETQYF | 13 | . | TRBJ2-5 | TRBV9 | few
TGTGCCAGCATCACCCCAGGGACGGGGAAGAACTATACGCAGTATTTT | CASITPGTGKNYTQYF | 16 | . | TRBJ2-3 | TRBV7-2 | .
TGTGCTAGCAGCTCCGACACGGCAGATACGCAGTATTTT | CASSSDTADTQYF | 13 | . | TRBJ2-3 | TRBV7-7 | .
TGCAGTGCTAGAGGCAGGGAAGCAATCAATGGCTACACCTTC | CSARGREAINGYTF | 14 | . | TRBJ1-2 | TRBV20-1 | .
TGTGCCAGCAGCTGGGTGACATCTCGGAGCAGGGGTGAAGCTTTCTTT | CASSWVTSRSRGEAFF | 16 | . | TRBJ1-1 | TRBV5-8 | many
TGCGCCAGCAGTTCGGAGGGGAACACTGAAGCTTTCTTT | CASSSEGNTEAFF | 13 | . | TRBJ1-1 | TRBV10-1 | .
TGTGCCAGCAGCCGAACTATTAATGAAAAACTGTTTTTT | CASSRTINEKLFF | 13 | . | TRBJ1-4 | TRBV7-9 | .
TGTGCCAGCAGCTTAGCGAGAAGGACTACCTCCTACGAGCAGTACTTC | CASSLARRTTSYEQYF | 16 | . | TRBJ2-7 | TRBV7-2 | .
TGTGCCAGCAGCTTAGGGGGGGGGGTTGGCGAGCAGTTCTTC | CASSLGGGVGEQFF | 14 | TRBD2 | TRBJ2-1 | TRBV7-9 | many
TGTGCCAGCAGCTTAGTCGGGAGTCCGCCGGTCAGTGAAGCTTTCTTT | CASSLVGSPPVSEAFF | 16 | . | TRBJ1-1 | TRBV5-1 | .
TGTGCCAGTAAGGGGCCGGAAACTGGCTACACCTTC | CASKGPETGYTF | 12 | . | TRBJ1-2 | TRBV19 | many
TGTGCCAGCAGTGCCAGGGGTACAGGGGGAGATTATGGCTACACCTTC | CASSARGTGGDYGYTF | 16 | TRBD1 | TRBJ1-2 | TRBV25-1 | many
TGTGCCAGCAGTTTAAATAGGGGCGCCAACTATGGCTACACCTTC | CASSLNRGANYGYTF | 15 | . | TRBJ1-2 | TRBV27 | few
TGTGCCAGCAGTGCTCGGCCCGGGACTAGCGGGGGGTACAGTGAGCAGTACTTC | CASSARPGTSGGYSEQYF | 18 | TRBD2 | TRBJ2-7 | TRBV2 | .
TGTGCCAGCAGCCGAGTCGTGGGGGGCATTTCACCCCTCCACTTT | CASSRVVGGISPLHF | 15 | . | TRBJ1-6 | TRBV12-3/TRBV12-4 | many
TGTGCCTGTACCCCAGGACTAGCGGGGACAGATACGCAGTATTTT | CACTPGLAGTDTQYF | 15 | TRBD2 | TRBJ2-3 | TRBV30 | .
TGTGCCAGCAGGTCTAGCGGGGGGGCCCGGACAGATACGCAGTATTTT | CASRSSGGARTDTQYF | 16 | TRBD2 | TRBJ2-3 | TRBV11-2 | .
TGTGCCTGCGGGACTTCATATAGCAATCAGCCCCAGCATTTT | CACGTSYSNQPQHF | 14 | . | TRBJ1-5 | TRBV30 | few
TGTGCCAGCAGCCCGAGACCATATGGACCCACCTACTTT | CASSPRPYGPTYF | 13 | . | TRBJ1-6 | TRBV7-9 | .
TGTGCCAGCACCGGGACTTTCGTTCGCGGGCAGTTTTTT | CASTGTFVRGQFF | 13 | . | TRBJ2-2 | TRBV11-3 | .
TGTGCCGCCCGGGGACAGGGAATCACTGAAGCTTTCTTT | CAARGQGITEAFF | 13 | TRBD1 | TRBJ1-1 | TRBV19 | .
TGTGCCAGCAGCTCGGAAGGACGACTCTACGAGCAGTACTTC | CASSSEGRLYEQYF | 14 | . | TRBJ2-7 | TRBV5-5 | .
TGCGCCAGCAGCTTGGGACAGGGAAGCACTGAAGCTTTCTTT | CASSLGQGSTEAFF | 14 | TRBD1 | TRBJ1-1 | TRBV5-1 | .
TGTGCCAGCAGCCGTGGGACCAGCGTCGGCCACGAGCATTTT | CASSRGTSVGHEHF | 14 | . | TRBJ1-5 | TRBV7-2 | .